This T cell receptor (beta chain) was sequenced during a study of cytotoxic CD8 clonotypes in ibrutinib-treated CLL. Study results and caveats: The clonality rise at ibrutinib response reflected private clonotype expansion.

Clones were read by immunoSEQ multiplex PCR, and TCRdb kept only the in-frame ones, dropping some. The sample lists about 29,000 clones, roughly 85% seen once, with about 8% in the top ten. The CDR3 sequence is 14 residues long. Germline loops: CDR1 SEHNR, CDR2 FQNEAQ (reference sequence). V was clipped by 5 bases and J by 2 bases, with 10 bases between them. The table lists this clone with a count of one. As yet, its antigen is unknown. The origin of this receptor is a human donor with chronic lymphocytic leukemia. The rearrangement links TRBV7-9 to TRBJ1-5, with no clear D. The source was PBMCs, collected after 24 months of ibrutinib treatment. The CDR3 sequence is CASSRGGGNQPQHF. CDR3 nucleotides: TGTGCCAGCAGCCGCGGCGGGGGCAATCAGCCCCAGCATTTT.